This section outlines one TCR beta chain sequence together with its context. This entry comes from a study of blood T cell repertoires in COVID-19. About the study: Sites across the United States, Italy and Spain contributed samples from acute and convalescent COVID-19. Nucleic acid was either cDNA or gDNA, and it came from T cells, B-cell-depleted T cells, or PBMCs.

CDR3 length equals 15 residues. After removal of 3 bases from V and 10 bases from J, the junction contained 10 bases not matched to a gene. CDR1 SGHAT and CDR2 FQNNGV come from the germline V gene. Only in-frame clones appear in the TCRdb table, and some are missing; sequencing was by immunoSEQ multiplex PCR. This table has 200,000 to 300,000 clones, approximately 81% appearing once. The chain employs TRBV11-2 and TRBJ2-1; 9 nucleotides align to TRBD1. The receptor was derived from a man aged 55-75 years with acute or convalescent COVID-19. Sequencing used peripheral blood. CDR3 nucleotides: TGTGCCAGCAGCTTCTATCGGGACAGGGCGAGGGAGCAGTTCTTC. It encodes CASSFYRDRAREQFF.